The clone carrying this T cell receptor beta chain was picked up one time. The sequenced target, TCR beta, came from blood CD8+ and CD4+ T cells. Reverse transcription of roughly 0.5 to 1 ug RNA was carried out with random hexamers. The method of amplification for TCR beta CDR3 was immunoSEQ multiplex PCR, covering 54 Vbeta and 13 Jbeta. Using its own MiXCR run on the immunoSEQ multiplex PCR reads, TCRdb lists one record per CDR3 protein. The sample records around 230,000 distinct CDR3 sequences, 95% being singletons. The source of the sample is a study of CD8 T cells in Susac syndrome. Trimming pared 4 bases from V and 2 bases from J, leaving 4 bases between. This CDR3 region has 11 residues. Germline lookup yields CDR1 DFQATT and CDR2 SNEGSKA (reference sequence).

The chain uses TRBV20-1 and TRBJ2-3; no reliable D call. What was sequenced was CD4+ T cells from PBMCs. The TCR sequence derives from a human donor with multiple sclerosis. The CDR3 here is CSAIFTDTQYF. The CDR3 region has the DNA TGCAGTGCTATTTTCACAGATACGCAGTATTTT.